This T cell receptor (beta chain) was obtained from a study of regulatory T cells in long-lasting Graves disease. The time point was: persistent/refractory GD, antithyroid drugs over 5 years with positive TRAb. Scientists built the TCR library using RNA that was extracted from PBMCs. V lost 1 base and J lost 6; bases outside the gene matches: 8. The CDR3 sequence is 14 residues long. Germline values: CDR1 SQVTM, CDR2 ANQGSEA. Combining iRepertoire HTBI primers with Arm-PCR of CDR3 regions, the authors built TCR beta libraries. In TCRdb, the multiplex PCR reads were re-called with MiXCR into one record per CDR3 protein. The data show 650,000 to 700,000 distinct CDR3 sequences, with 25% to 35% seen just once and roughly 41% held by the top ten.

This TCR derives from a female donor with Graves disease. J is TRBJ1-2 and V is TRBV29-1; TRBD1 matches 7 bases. Sequences were derived from peripheral blood mononuclear cells (PBMCs), sampled when the disease was refractory, from a patient treated with antithyroid drugs. CDR3 in amino acids: CSVEAVRGRDGYTF. Here the CDR3 DNA reads TGCAGCGTTGAAGCGGTCAGGGGGAGGGATGGCTACACCTTC.